The 3 T cell receptor beta chains reported below all come from one sample, sequenced in a study of sequential checkpoint blockade in melanoma. Here immunoSEQ multiplex PCR was the method, and the copy in TCRdb shows in-frame clones only, minus some. The repertoire consists of 8,500 to 10,000 clones, with 50% to 60% occurring once and the leading ten covering around two fifths. Treatment denoted: randomized to nivolumab then ipilimumab (arm A) or the reverse (arm B). Sequencing used CD8+ T cells sorted from blood (inferred from file names), obtained from a patient given nivolumab and ipilimumab in sequence. These receptors were collected from a human donor with melanoma.

This clone was counted a few times. The chain links TRBV28 to TRBJ1-1; D is possibly TRBD1 (5 bases). Germline CDR1 is MDHEN and CDR2 is SYDVKM. V was pared by 6 bases and J by 4 bases, with 15 bases between. The CDR3 spans 14 residues. The CDR3 protein is CASRPRTRFTEAFF. The CDR3 DNA sequence: TGTGCCAGCAGACCCCGGACACGGTTCACTGAAGCTTTCTTT.

CDR3 DNA: TGTGCCAGCAGCACAGGAGTGGCAGGAGTGAGAGGGGAGCTGTTTTTT. Encoded protein: CASSTGVAGVRGELFF. The genes are TRBV7-2 and TRBJ2-2; a possible D gene is TRBD1 (5 bases). The germline V gene has CDR1 SGHTA and CDR2 FQGNSA. Trimming left V 5 bases short and J 8 bases short, with 21 bases between. The CDR3 loop spans 16 amino acids.

The rearrangement joins TRBV9 to TRBJ1-5; D is perhaps TRBD1 (5 bases). CDR3 size: 15 residues. Germline CDR1 is SGDLS and CDR2 is YYNGEE. V was shortened by 4 bases and J by 3 bases, with 14 bases between the two germline ends. The CDR3 DNA reads as TGTGCCAGCAGCCCTGGGGCATTGGACAATCAGCCCCAGCATTTT. Translating it yields CASSPGALDNQPQHF.